The 2 T cell receptor beta chains listed next were all sequenced from one sample in a study of blood T cells in healthy people across ages. Primed by a sample-barcoded 5' primer and a J-beta primer mix, a second PCR proceeded for about 7 to 11 cycles. A single record per CDR3 protein comes from TCRdb applying MiXCR to the 5' RACE reads. The sample has more than 600,000 distinct CDR3 sequences, just under 25% seen once; the top ten hold 9.4%. These data were likewise used in another study, on T cells of mothers and their children.

Sequenced: blood. All receptors come from a boy younger than 18 in good health.

The chain links TRBV7-8 to TRBJ2-2; TRBD2 aligns across 8 bases. V shed 3 bases, J shed 4 bases, and the junction held 7 bases outside the gene matches. Germline V gene data show CDR1 as SGHVS and CDR2 as FQNEAQ. CDR3 length: 16 residues. The CDR3 sequence: CASSFSGTSSTGELFF. The CDR3 DNA reads as TGTGCCAGCAGCTTTTCCGGGACTAGTAGCACCGGGGAGCTGTTTTTT.

The chain is built from TRBV12-3 or TRBV12-4 and TRBJ1-5; D perhaps matches TRBD1 (5 bases). The CDR3 has 14 amino acids. Trimming stripped 6 bases from V and 3 bases from J, with 12 bases between. In nucleotides, the CDR3 is TGTGCCAGCAGCCCAGACAGAGTCAATCAGCCCCAGCATTTT. This sequence encodes CASSPDRVNQPQHF.